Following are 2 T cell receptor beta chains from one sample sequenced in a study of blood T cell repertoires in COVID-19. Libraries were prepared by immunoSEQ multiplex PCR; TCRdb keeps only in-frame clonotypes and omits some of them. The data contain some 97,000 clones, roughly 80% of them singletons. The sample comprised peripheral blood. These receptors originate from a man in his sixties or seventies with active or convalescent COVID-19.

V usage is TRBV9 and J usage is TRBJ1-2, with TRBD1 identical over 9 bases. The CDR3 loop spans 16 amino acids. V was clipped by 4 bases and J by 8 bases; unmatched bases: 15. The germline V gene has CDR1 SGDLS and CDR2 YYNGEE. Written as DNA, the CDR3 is TGTGCCAGCAGCTCCCCCAGAGGGACAGGGTCTGCGGGCTACACCTTC. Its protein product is CASSSPRGTGSAGYTF.

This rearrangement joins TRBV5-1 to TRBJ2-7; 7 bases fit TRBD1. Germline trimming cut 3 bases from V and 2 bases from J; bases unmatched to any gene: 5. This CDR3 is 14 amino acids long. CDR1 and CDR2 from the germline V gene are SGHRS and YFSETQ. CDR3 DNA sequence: TGCGCCAGCAGCTACCGGGACAGCCCCTACGAGCAGTACTTC. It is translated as CASSYRDSPYEQYF. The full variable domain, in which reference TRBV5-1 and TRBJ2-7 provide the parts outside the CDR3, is KAGVTQTPRYLIKTRGQQVTLSCSPISGHRSVSWYQQTPGQGLQFLFEYFSETQRNKGNFPGRFSGRQFSNSRSEMNVSTLELGDSALYLCASSYRDSPYEQYFGPGTRLTVT.